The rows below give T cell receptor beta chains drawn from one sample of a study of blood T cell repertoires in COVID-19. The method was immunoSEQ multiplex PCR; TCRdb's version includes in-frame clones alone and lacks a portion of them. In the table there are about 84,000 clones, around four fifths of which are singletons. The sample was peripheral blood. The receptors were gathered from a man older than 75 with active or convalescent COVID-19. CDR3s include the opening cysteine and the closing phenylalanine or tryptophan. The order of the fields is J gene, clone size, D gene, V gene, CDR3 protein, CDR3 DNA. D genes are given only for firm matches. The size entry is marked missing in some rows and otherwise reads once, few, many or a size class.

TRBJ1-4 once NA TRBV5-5 CASSLDAGVDEKLFF TGTGCCAGCAGCTTGGATGCAGGGGTGGATGAAAAACTGTTTTTT
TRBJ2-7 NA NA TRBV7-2 CASSLALQGYEQYF TGTGCCAGCAGCTTAGCTCTCCAGGGTTACGAGCAGTACTTC
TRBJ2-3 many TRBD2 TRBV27 CASTRGEGGTDTQYF TGTGCCAGCACCCGGGGGGAGGGTGGTACAGATACGCAGTATTTT
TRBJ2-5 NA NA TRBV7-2 CASSSHRTLETQYF TGTGCCAGCAGCTCACACCGGACTCTAGAGACCCAGTACTTC
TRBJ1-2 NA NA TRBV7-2 CASSPRQSYGYTF TGTGCCAGCAGCCCGCGACAGTCCTATGGCTACACCTTC
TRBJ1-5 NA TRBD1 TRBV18 CASSPGQGVNQPQHF TGTGCCAGCTCACCGGGACAGGGGGTCAATCAGCCCCAGCATTTT
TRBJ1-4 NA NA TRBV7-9 CASSFRGIGIEKLFF TGTGCCAGCAGCTTTCGGGGTATAGGGATTGAAAAACTGTTTTTT
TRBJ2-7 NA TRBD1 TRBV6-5 CASNTGTAYEQYF TGTGCCAGTAACACCGGGACAGCCTACGAGCAGTACTTC
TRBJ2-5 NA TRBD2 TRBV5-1 CASQNGLAGGLQETQYF TGCGCCAGCCAGAACGGACTAGCGGGGGGCCTACAAGAGACCCAGTACTTC
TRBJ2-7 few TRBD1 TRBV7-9 CASSTTRTGGDGEQYF TGTGCCAGCAGCACGACCCGGACAGGGGGGGACGGCGAGCAGTACTTC
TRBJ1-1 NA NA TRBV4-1 CASSQSGKKTEAFF TGCGCCAGCAGCCAGTCAGGGAAGAAGACTGAAGCTTTCTTT
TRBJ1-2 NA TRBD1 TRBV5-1 CASSSTGTGVLFSAGYTF TGCGCCAGCAGCAGTACCGGGACAGGGGTTCTCTTCTCTGCTGGCTACACCTTC
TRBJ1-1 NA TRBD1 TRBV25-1 CASSELRGLNTEAFF TGTGCCAGCAGTGAATTAAGGGGGCTGAACACTGAAGCTTTCTTT
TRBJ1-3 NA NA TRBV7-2 CASSFGGGSGNTIYF TGTGCCAGCAGCTTTGGGGGCGGCTCTGGAAACACCATATATTTT
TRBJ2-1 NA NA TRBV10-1 CASSGVQGVANEQFF TGCGCCAGCAGTGGCGTACAGGGAGTAGCCAATGAGCAGTTCTTC
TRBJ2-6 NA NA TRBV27 CASPRRCWVSGANVLTF TGTGCCAGCCCTAGGCGTTGTTGGGTCTCTGGGGCCAACGTCCTGACTTTC
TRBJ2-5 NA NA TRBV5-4 CASTPDRRETQYF TGTGCCAGCACCCCCGACAGGAGAGAGACCCAGTACTTC
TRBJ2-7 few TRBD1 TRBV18 CASSPAPGQGYEQYF TGTGCCAGCTCACCCGCACCGGGACAGGGCTACGAGCAGTACTTC
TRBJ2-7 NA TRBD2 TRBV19 CASSMGLAGDHEQYF TGTGCCAGTAGTATGGGACTAGCGGGAGATCATGAGCAGTACTTC
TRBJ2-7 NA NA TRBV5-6 CASSLARRGLTF TGTGCCAGCAGCTTGGCCAGGCGGGGTTTAACCTTC
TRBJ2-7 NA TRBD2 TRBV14 CASSPTNVMGPGGYAQYF TGTGCCAGCAGCCCTACAAACGTCATGGGGCCGGGGGGATATGCGCAGTACTTC
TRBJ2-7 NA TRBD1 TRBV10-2 CASLGQNYEQYF TGCGCCAGCCTGGGACAGAACTACGAGCAGTACTTC
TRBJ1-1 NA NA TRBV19 CASRPRQQNTEAFF TGTGCCAGTAGGCCCCGACAGCAGAACACTGAAGCTTTCTTT
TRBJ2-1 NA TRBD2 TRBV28 CASSLPGLANYNEQFF TGTGCCAGCAGTTTGCCGGGACTAGCGAACTACAATGAGCAGTTCTTC
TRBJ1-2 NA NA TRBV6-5 CATRDRINYGYTF TGTGCCACGCGGGACCGTATTAACTATGGCTACACCTTC
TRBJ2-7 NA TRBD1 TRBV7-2 CASSLVGTGGLYEQYF TGTGCCAGCAGCTTAGTAGGGACAGGGGGGCTCTACGAGCAGTACTTC
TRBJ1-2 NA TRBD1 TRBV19 CASSRVRTGQNYGYTF TGTGCCAGTAGTAGGGTGCGGACAGGGCAGAACTATGGCTACACCTTC
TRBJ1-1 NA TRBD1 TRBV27 CASSPWTGGTEAFF TGTGCCAGCAGTCCATGGACAGGGGGTACTGAAGCTTTCTTT
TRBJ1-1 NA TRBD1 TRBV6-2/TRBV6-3 CASTPPPGQPLNTEAFF TGTGCCAGCACCCCCCCGCCGGGACAGCCATTGAACACTGAAGCTTTCTTT
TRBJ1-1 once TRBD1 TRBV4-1 CASSQEGTDMNTEAFF TGCGCCAGCAGCCAAGAAGGGACAGATATGAACACTGAAGCTTTCTTT
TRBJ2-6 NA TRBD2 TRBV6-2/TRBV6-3 CASSYSIGTSGGALGANVLTF TGTGCCAGCAGTTACTCGATTGGTACTAGCGGGGGGGCGCTCGGGGCCAACGTCCTGACTTTC
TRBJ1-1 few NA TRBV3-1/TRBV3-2 CASSQRGPVRNTEAFF TGTGCCAGCAGCCAAAGAGGTCCCGTGAGGAACACTGAAGCTTTCTTT
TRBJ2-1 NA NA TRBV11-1 CASRARGYNEQFF TGTGCCAGCAGAGCTAGAGGCTACAATGAGCAGTTCTTC
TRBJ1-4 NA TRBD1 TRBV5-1 CASSLDRAGEKLFF TGCGCCAGCAGCCTGGACAGGGCCGGTGAAAAACTGTTTTTT
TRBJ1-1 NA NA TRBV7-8 CASSDRRRNTEAFF TGTGCCAGCAGCGACAGAAGGAGAAACACTGAAGCTTTCTTT
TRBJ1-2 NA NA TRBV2 CASSKYRDTSNYGYTF TGTGCCAGCAGCAAATACCGGGACACCTCTAACTATGGCTACACCTTC
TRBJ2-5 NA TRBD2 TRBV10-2 CASSHPGLAAQETQYF TGCGCCAGCAGTCATCCGGGACTAGCGGCCCAAGAGACCCAGTACTTC
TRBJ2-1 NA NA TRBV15 CATSRESLGAMRQFF TGTGCCACCAGCAGAGAAAGTCTAGGGGCAATGAGGCAGTTCTTC
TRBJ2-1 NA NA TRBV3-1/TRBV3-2 CASSQVGQGPGEQFF TGTGCCAGCAGCCAAGTCGGCCAGGGTCCCGGTGAGCAGTTCTTC